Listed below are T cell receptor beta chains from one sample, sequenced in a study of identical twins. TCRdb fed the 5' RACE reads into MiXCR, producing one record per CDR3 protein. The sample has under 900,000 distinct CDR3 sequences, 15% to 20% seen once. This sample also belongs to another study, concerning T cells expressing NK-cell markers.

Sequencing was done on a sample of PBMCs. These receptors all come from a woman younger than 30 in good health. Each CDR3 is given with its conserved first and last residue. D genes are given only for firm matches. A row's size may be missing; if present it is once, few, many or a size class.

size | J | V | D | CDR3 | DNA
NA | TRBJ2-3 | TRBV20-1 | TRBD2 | CSASPSSGTNTQYF | TGCAGTGCTAGCCCCTCTAGCGGCACCAATACGCAGTATTTT
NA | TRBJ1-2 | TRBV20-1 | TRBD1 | CSAPGTGAGGYTF | TGCAGTGCGCCCGGGACAGGGGCTGGTGGCTACACCTTC
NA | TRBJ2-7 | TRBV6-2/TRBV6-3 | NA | CASSYRDGDGQYF | TGTGCCAGCAGTTACCGGGACGGGGACGGACAGTACTTC
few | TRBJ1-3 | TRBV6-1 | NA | CASSPLVSGNTIYF | TGTGCCAGCAGCCCTTTGGTCTCTGGAAACACCATATATTTT
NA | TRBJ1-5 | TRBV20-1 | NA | CSARGVRRDQPQHF | TGCAGTGCTAGAGGGGTCAGAAGAGATCAGCCCCAGCATTTT
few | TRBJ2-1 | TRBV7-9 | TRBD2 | CASSLGAGGRDNEQFF | TGTGCCAGCAGCTTGGGGGCGGGAGGAAGGGACAATGAGCAGTTCTTC
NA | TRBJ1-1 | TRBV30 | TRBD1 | CAWSSGGNTEAFF | TGTGCCTGGAGTTCAGGGGGGAACACTGAAGCTTTCTTT
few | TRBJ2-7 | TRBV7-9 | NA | CASSLGETVRSYEQYF | TGTGCCAGCAGCTTAGGTGAGACAGTTCGGTCCTACGAGCAGTACTTC
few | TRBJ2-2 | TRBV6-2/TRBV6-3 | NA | CASSFMATGELFF | TGTGCCAGCAGTTTTATGGCGACCGGGGAGCTGTTTTTT
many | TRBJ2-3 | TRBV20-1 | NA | CSAVGGGRNTDTQYF | TGCAGTGCTGTCGGAGGAGGGCGCAACACAGATACGCAGTATTTT
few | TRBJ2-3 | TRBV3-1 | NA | CASSRRTGGGTDTQYF | TGTGCCAGCAGCCGACGTACAGGGGGGGGCACAGATACGCAGTATTTT
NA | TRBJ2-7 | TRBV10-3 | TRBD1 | CAINLGQGDEQYF | TGTGCCATCAACCTGGGACAGGGGGACGAGCAGTACTTC
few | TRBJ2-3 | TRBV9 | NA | CASNSGGPSTDTQYF | TGTGCCAGCAATTCCGGGGGCCCTAGCACAGATACGCAGTATTTT
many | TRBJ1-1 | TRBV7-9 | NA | CASLRRKTLEGTEAFF | TGTGCCAGCCTCAGACGGAAAACATTGGAGGGCACTGAAGCTTTCTTT
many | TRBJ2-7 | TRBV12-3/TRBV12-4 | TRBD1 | CASSYRPDIRGREQYF | TGTGCCAGCAGTTACCGACCCGACATTAGGGGGCGCGAGCAGTACTTC
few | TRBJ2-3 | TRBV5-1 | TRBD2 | CASSLLGSGGTDTQYF | TGCGCCAGCAGCTTGTTGGGTAGCGGGGGCACAGATACGCAGTATTTT
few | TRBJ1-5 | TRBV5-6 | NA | CASSSQGTINQPQHF | TGTGCCAGCAGCTCCCAGGGGACGATCAATCAGCCCCAGCATTTT
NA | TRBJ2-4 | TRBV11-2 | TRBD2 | CASSLELAGEGNIQYF | TGTGCCAGCAGCTTAGAACTAGCGGGGGAAGGAAACATTCAGTACTTC
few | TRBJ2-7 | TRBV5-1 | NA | CASSPGTLLYEQYF | TGCGCCAGCAGCCCCGGGACTCTGTTATACGAGCAGTACTTC
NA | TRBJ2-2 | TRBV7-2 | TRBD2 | CASSLALLAGSGELFF | TGTGCCAGCAGCTTAGCGTTACTAGCGGGCTCCGGGGAGCTGTTTTTT
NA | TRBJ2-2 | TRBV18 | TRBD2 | CASSPNSELAGNTGELFF | TGTGCCAGCTCACCAAACTCGGAGCTAGCGGGGAACACCGGGGAGCTGTTTTTT
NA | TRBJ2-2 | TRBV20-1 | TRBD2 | CSAEPIAGGHTGELFF | TGCAGTGCCGAACCCATAGCGGGGGGCCACACCGGGGAGCTGTTTTTT
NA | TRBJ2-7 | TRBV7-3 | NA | CASSGPGHLVGEQYF | TGTGCCAGCAGCGGCCCGGGACACCTTGTTGGTGAGCAGTACTTC
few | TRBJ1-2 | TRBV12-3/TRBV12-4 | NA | CASSLTYGGRSYTF | TGTGCCAGCAGTTTAACTTACGGGGGCAGGAGCTACACCTTC
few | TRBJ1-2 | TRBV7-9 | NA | CASSSGRDAYGYTF | TGTGCCAGCAGCTCGGGCAGAGACGCCTATGGCTACACCTTC
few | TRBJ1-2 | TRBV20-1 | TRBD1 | CSARDPPRTGTSSYTF | TGCAGTGCTAGAGATCCTCCTAGGACAGGGACCTCTAGCTACACCTTC
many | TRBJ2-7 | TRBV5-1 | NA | CASSSDTGRVGQYF | TGCGCCAGCAGCTCAGACACGGGAAGGGTCGGGCAGTACTTC
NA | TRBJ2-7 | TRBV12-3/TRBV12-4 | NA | CASRFLPRTDAYEQYF | TGTGCCAGCAGATTCCTTCCAAGGACAGACGCCTACGAGCAGTACTTC
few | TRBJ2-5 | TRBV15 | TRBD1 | CATSPLDRDLQTQYF | TGTGCCACCAGTCCCTTGGACAGGGATTTACAGACCCAGTACTTC
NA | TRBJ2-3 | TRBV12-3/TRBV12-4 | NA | CASSLNTLSTDTQYF | TGTGCCAGCAGTTTAAATACGTTGAGCACAGATACGCAGTATTTT
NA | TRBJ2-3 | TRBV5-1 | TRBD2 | CASSLGGTSESTDTQYF | TGCGCCAGCAGCTTGGGGGGGACTAGCGAGAGCACAGATACGCAGTATTTT